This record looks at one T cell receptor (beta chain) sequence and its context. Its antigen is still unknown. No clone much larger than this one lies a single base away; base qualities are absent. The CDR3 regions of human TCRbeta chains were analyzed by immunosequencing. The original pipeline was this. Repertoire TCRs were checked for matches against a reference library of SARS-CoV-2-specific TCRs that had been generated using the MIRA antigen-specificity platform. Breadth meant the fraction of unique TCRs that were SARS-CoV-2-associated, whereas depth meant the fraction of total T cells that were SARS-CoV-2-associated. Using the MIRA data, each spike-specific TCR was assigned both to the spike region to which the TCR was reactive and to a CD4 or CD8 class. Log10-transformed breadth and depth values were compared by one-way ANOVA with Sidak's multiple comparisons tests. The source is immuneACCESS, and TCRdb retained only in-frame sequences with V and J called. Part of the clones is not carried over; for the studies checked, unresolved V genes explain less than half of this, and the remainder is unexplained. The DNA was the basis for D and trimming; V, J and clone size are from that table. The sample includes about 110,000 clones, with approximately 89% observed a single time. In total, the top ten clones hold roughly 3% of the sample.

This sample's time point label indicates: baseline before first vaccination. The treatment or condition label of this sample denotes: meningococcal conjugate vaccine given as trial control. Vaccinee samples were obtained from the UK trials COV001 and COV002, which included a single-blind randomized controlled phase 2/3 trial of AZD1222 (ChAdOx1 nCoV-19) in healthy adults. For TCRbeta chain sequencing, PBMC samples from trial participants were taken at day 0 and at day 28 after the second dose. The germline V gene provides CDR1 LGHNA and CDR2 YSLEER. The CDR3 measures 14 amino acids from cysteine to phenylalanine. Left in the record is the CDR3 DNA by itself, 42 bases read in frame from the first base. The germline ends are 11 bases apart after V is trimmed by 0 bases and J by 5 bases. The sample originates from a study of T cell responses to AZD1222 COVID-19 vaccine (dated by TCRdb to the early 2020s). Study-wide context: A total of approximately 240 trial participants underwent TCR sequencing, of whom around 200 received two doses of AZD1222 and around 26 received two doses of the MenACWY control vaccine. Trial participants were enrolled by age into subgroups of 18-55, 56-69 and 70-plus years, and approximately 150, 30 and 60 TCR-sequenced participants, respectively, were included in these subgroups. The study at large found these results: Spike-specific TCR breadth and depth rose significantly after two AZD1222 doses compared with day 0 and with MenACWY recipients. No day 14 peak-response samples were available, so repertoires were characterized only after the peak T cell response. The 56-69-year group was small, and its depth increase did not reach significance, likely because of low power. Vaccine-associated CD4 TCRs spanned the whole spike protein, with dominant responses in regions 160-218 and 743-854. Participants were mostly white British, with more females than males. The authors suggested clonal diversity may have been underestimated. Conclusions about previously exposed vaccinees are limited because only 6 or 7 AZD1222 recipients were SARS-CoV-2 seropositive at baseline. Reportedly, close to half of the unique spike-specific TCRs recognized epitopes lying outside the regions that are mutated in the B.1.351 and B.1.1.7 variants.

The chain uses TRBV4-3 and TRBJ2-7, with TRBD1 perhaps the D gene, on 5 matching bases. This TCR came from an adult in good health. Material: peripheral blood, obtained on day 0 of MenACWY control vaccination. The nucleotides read TGCGCCAGCAGCCAAGATATAGGCAGGGACGAGCAGTACTTC. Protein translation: CASSQDIGRDEQYF.